These T cell receptor beta chains were read from a single sample in a study of blood T cell repertoires in COVID-19. Measured with immunoSEQ multiplex PCR; TCRdb has only the in-frame clones, and not every one. The data hold 190,000 or so clones, with roughly nine tenths observed a single time. Sample: peripheral blood. These receptors came from a woman aged 70-85 years with acute or convalescent COVID-19. Each CDR3 is given without its conserved first and last residue.

V	J	CDR3
TRBV5-1	TRBJ1-2	ASSLEAGTHYGYT
TRBV6-6	TRBJ2-5	ASSSRRGRMLETQY
TRBV4-1	TRBJ2-1	ASSQDSGHSYNEQF
TRBV2	TRBJ2-7	ASSGEDLGRIHEQY
TRBV2	TRBJ1-5	ASRDTGGRQPQH
TRBV5-1	TRBJ1-1	ASSFEQGGTTEAF
TRBV29-1	TRBJ2-6	SAAAGSGANVLT
TRBV11-2	TRBJ1-2	ASSSPRTGGYT
TRBV25-1	TRBJ2-3	ASSLSSTDTQY
TRBV19	TRBJ1-2	ASSIRGTPSNYGYT
TRBV7-9	TRBJ2-3	ASSALAALVSTQY
TRBV19	TRBJ1-2	ASSTRQGAYT
TRBV27	TRBJ1-1	ASSPSSPGGAF
TRBV10-3	TRBJ1-2	AISEDRGYGYT
TRBV3-1/TRBV3-2	TRBJ2-5	ASSQERNGLPGETQY
TRBV6-5	TRBJ2-1	ASSEQAGSYNEQF
TRBV5-1	TRBJ2-1	ASSLAGLRTSGKNEQF
TRBV27	TRBJ2-4	ASSLLPTSGIKNIQY
TRBV29-1	TRBJ2-2	SADRGNTGELF
TRBV12-3/TRBV12-4	TRBJ2-7	ASRQGSYEQY
TRBV11-2	TRBJ1-1	ASSLTWGAEAF
TRBV12-5	TRBJ1-3	ASGLPVSGQGASGNTIY
TRBV5-4	TRBJ2-7	ASSGGVQGTYEQY
TRBV6-5	TRBJ2-7	ASSYSAGGYYEQY
TRBV5-5	TRBJ1-4	ASSPGQASEKLF
TRBV7-6	TRBJ2-5	ASSPTGSGETQY
TRBV18	TRBJ1-1	ASSPQTGGTIEAF
TRBV29-1	TRBJ2-1	SVEGQAIVHEQF
TRBV5-4	TRBJ2-3	ASSRDRGADTQY
TRBV5-1	TRBJ2-7	ASKSASGGVYEQY
TRBV5-5	TRBJ1-5	ASSLGLDQPQH
TRBV18	TRBJ1-6	ASSPAPRGDSPLH
TRBV5-5	TRBJ2-5	ASSRRIRTGQETQY
TRBV11-3	TRBJ2-1	ASSSRTDNEQF
TRBV6-5	TRBJ2-2	ASTRQGVNTGELF
TRBV29-1	TRBJ1-1	SSSDGEAF
TRBV14	TRBJ2-3	ASSRWTSGKDTDTQY
TRBV18	TRBJ2-3	ASSPQGTDTQY
TRBV7-3	TRBJ1-1	ASSPQGAAEAF
TRBV5-6	TRBJ2-5	ASSPGTGGLETQY
TRBV5-1	TRBJ1-1	ASRTAMNTEAF
TRBV7-8	TRBJ2-5	ASSPRVETQY
TRBV18	TRBJ1-4	ASSPQGVPNEKLF
TRBV29-1	TRBJ2-1	SVRGGVGEQF
TRBV5-1	TRBJ1-1	ASRSSGGNTEAF
TRBV5-1	TRBJ2-3	ASSQGQSTDTQY
TRBV11-2	TRBJ2-1	ASSRQRGGYNEQF
TRBV11-2	TRBJ2-7	ASSLVASFPSYEQY